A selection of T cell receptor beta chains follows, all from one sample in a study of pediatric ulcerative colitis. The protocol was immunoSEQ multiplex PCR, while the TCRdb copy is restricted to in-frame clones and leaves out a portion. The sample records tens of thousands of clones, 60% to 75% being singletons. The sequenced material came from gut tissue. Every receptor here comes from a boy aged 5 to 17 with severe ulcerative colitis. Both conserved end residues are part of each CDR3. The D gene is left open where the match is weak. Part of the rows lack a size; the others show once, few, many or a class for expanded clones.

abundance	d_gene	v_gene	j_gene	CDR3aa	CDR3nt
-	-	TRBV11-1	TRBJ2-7	CASSLEGDTYEQYF	TGTGCCAGCAGCTTAGAAGGGGACACCTACGAGCAGTACTTC
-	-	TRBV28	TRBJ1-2	CASSPLWGDYGYTF	TGTGCCAGCAGTCCTCTCTGGGGGGACTATGGCTACACCTTC
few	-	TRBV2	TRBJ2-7	CASSEVGWEQYF	TGTGCCAGCAGTGAAGTTGGATGGGAGCAGTACTTC
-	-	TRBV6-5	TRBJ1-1	CASKTVNTEAFF	TGTGCCAGCAAAACGGTGAACACTGAAGCTTTCTTT
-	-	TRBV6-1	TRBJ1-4	CASSRTGEKLFF	TGTGCCAGCAGCCGAACAGGGGAAAAACTGTTTTTT
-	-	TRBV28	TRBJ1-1	CASSLPHTEAFF	TGTGCCAGCAGCCTACCTCACACTGAAGCTTTCTTT
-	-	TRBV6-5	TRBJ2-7	CASSLGRGYEQYF	TGTGCCAGCAGTTTGGGCAGGGGCTACGAGCAGTACTTC
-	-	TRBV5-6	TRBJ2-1	CASSLQDNEQFF	TGTGCCAGCAGCTTGCAGGACAATGAGCAGTTCTTC
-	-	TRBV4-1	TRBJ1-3	CASSLTGSSGNTIYF	TGCGCCAGCAGCCTGACGGGGAGCTCTGGAAACACCATATATTTT
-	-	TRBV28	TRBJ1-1	CASTPGAQYTEAFF	TGTGCCAGCACCCCGGGCGCGCAGTACACTGAAGCTTTCTTT
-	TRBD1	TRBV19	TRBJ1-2	CASSSTQGANYGYTF	TGTGCCAGTAGTAGTACACAGGGGGCTAACTATGGCTACACCTTC
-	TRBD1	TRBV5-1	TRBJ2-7	CASRPGQGAREQYF	TGCGCCAGCAGACCGGGACAGGGGGCGCGGGAGCAGTACTTC
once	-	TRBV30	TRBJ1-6	CAWSVSRTRSYNSPLHF	TGTGCCTGGAGTGTAAGTCGCACCCGCTCCTATAATTCACCCCTCCACTTT
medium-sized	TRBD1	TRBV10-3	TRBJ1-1	CAISETRGQGNTEAFF	TGTGCCATCAGTGAAACACGTGGACAGGGAAACACTGAAGCTTTCTTT
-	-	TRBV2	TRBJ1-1	CASRPRIERADTEAFF	TGTGCCAGCAGGCCCCGAATCGAACGGGCGGACACTGAAGCTTTCTTT
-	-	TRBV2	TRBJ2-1	CASSLDRSYNEQFF	TGTGCCAGCAGCCTAGACAGGTCCTACAATGAGCAGTTCTTC
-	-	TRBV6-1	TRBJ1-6	CASSEASLHNSPLHF	TGTGCCAGCAGTGAAGCGAGTCTTCACAATTCACCCCTCCACTTT
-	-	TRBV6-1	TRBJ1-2	CASSEARNQGNYGYTF	TGTGCCAGCAGTGAAGCACGGAATCAGGGCAACTATGGCTACACCTTC
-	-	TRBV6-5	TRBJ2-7	CASRPTGSRSYEQYF	TGTGCCAGCAGGCCAACAGGGTCGAGGTCCTACGAGCAGTACTTC
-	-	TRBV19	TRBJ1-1	CASSSRNTEAFF	TGTGCCAGTAGCAGCAGAAACACTGAAGCTTTCTTT
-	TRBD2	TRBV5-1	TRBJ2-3	CASSFQRGVNTQYF	TGCGCCAGCAGCTTCCAGCGGGGGGTGAATACGCAGTATTTT
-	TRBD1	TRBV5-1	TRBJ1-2	CASSLVAGGAGGYTF	TGCGCCAGCAGCTTGGTTGCAGGGGGCGCGGGAGGCTACACCTTC
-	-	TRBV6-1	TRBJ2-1	CASSLYNEQFF	TGTGCCAGCAGCCTCTACAATGAGCAGTTCTTC
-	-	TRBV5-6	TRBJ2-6	CASSLGTLYSGANVLTF	TGTGCCAGCAGCCTCGGGACACTCTACTCTGGGGCCAACGTCCTGACTTTC
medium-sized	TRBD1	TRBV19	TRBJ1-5	CASSTTGDGQPQHF	TGTGCCAGTAGTACCACAGGGGATGGGCAGCCCCAGCATTTT
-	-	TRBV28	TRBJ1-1	CASWRASSEAFF	TGTGCCAGTTGGAGGGCCAGCTCTGAAGCTTTCTTT
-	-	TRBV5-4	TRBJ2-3	CASSLDGSGYNTQYF	TGTGCCAGCAGCTTAGACGGTTCTGGTTATAATACGCAGTATTTT
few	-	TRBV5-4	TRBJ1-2	CASSLAGELSNYGYTF	TGTGCCAGCAGCTTGGCCGGGGAGCTATCTAACTATGGCTACACCTTC
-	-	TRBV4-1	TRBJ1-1	CASSQFSMTGRTEAFF	TGCGCCAGCAGCCAATTTTCCATGACAGGTCGCACTGAAGCTTTCTTT
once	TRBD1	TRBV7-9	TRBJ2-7	CASSLGTGVVYEQYF	TGTGCCAGCAGCCTAGGGACAGGGGTCGTCTACGAGCAGTACTTC
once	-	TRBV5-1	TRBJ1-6	CASSLLLHF	TGCGCCAGCAGCCTCCTCCTCCACTTT
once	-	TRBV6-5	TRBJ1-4	CASSFGGAPNEKLFF	TGTGCCAGCAGTTTCGGAGGCGCCCCTAATGAAAAACTGTTTTTT
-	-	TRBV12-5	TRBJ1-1	CASGLVRYTEAFF	TGTGCTAGTGGTTTGGTACGTTACACTGAAGCTTTCTTT
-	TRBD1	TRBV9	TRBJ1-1	CASSASGGGELNTEAFF	TGTGCCAGCAGCGCCTCAGGGGGCGGAGAGTTGAACACTGAAGCTTTCTTT
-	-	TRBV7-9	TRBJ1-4	CASSLVPGGKVEKLFF	TGTGCCAGCAGCTTAGTCCCTGGAGGGAAAGTTGAAAAACTGTTTTTT
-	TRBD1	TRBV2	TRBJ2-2	CASSEVGQGNTGELFF	TGTGCCAGCAGTGAAGTGGGACAGGGTAACACCGGGGAGCTGTTTTTT
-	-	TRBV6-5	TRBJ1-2	CASSYSAHYGYTF	TGTGCCAGCAGTTACTCGGCTCACTATGGCTACACCTTC
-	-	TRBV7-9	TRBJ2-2	CASSSTGFTGELFF	TGTGCCAGCAGCTCTACAGGGTTCACCGGGGAGCTGTTTTTT
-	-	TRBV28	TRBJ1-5	CASSTPGVDSNQPQHF	TGTGCCAGCAGTACCCCAGGGGTCGATAGCAATCAGCCCCAGCATTTT
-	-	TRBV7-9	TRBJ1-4	CASSPTGNYEKLFF	TGTGCCAGCAGCCCCACGGGGAACTATGAAAAACTGTTTTTT
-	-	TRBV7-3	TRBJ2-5	CASSPHGGIQETQYF	TGTGCCAGCAGCCCTCACGGTGGAATCCAAGAGACCCAGTACTTC
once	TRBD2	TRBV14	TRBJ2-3	CASSQDGRASGGPLGTDTQYF	TGTGCCAGCAGCCAAGATGGTCGGGCTAGCGGGGGGCCCCTCGGCACAGATACGCAGTATTTT
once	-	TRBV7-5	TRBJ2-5	CVRSGWTSGGQETQYF	TGTGTCAGAAGCGGATGGACTAGTGGGGGGCAAGAGACCCAGTACTTC